The 3 T cell receptor beta chains below were found in one sample sequenced in a study of Ad26.COV2.S vaccination and SARS-CoV-2 variants. Data came from immunoSEQ multiplex PCR; TCRdb stores just in-frame clones and leaves some out. The sample yields 440,000 or so clones, about 92% seen once. The sample's treatment: about 20 received Ad26.COV2.S at low or high dose, single or two shots; a few received placebo; per-sample allocation not given. Sampling happened 63 days after the first vaccine or placebo injection. The sample was peripheral blood, taken in a trial of Ad26.COV2.S vaccine versus placebo. These receptors were collected from a person between 18 and 60 years old who received the Ad26.COV2.S COVID-19 vaccine or a placebo.

On this clone: An end of the junction differs from the germline gene, which may be a read error. CDR3 DNA sequence: TGTGCCAGCAGTGAAGCGCGGCAGGGAAACAGTGAAGCTTTCTTT. Translation: CASSEARQGNSEAFF. The V gene is TRBV2, the J gene TRBJ1-1, with D perhaps TRBD1 (5 bases). This CDR3 contains 15 residues. Germline-derived CDR1 and CDR2 are SNHLY and FYNNEI. Combining the CDR3 with reference TRBV2 and TRBJ1-1 gives the whole variable domain EPEVTQTPSHQVTQMGQEVILRCVPISNHLYFYWYRQILGQKVEFLVSFYNNEISEKSEIFDDQFSVERPDGSNFTLKIRSTKLEDSAMYFCASSEARQGNSEAFFGQGTRLTVV.

The chain uses TRBV27 and TRBJ2-7; 7 nucleotides align to TRBD2. Trimming removed 3 bases from V and 2 bases from J; junction bases left unmatched: 7. This CDR3 region has 15 residues. Germline CDR1 MNHEY, CDR2 SMNVEV (reference sequence). The DNA for the CDR3 is TGTGCCAGCAGTTTGTCGGGGGGAGTAGCCTACGAGCAGTACTTC. This translates into CASSLSGGVAYEQYF.

The chain couples TRBV18 to TRBJ1-4; 10 bases match TRBD1. The J segment lost 7 bases and the V segment lost 3 bases, leaving 8 bases of the junction unmatched. Germline CDR1 is KGHSH and CDR2 is LQKENI. This CDR3 contains 16 residues. As DNA, the CDR3 is TGTGCCAGCTCACCCCCCGGGACAGGGGTGAGTGAAAAACTGTTTTTT. Its translation is CASSPPGTGVSEKLFF.